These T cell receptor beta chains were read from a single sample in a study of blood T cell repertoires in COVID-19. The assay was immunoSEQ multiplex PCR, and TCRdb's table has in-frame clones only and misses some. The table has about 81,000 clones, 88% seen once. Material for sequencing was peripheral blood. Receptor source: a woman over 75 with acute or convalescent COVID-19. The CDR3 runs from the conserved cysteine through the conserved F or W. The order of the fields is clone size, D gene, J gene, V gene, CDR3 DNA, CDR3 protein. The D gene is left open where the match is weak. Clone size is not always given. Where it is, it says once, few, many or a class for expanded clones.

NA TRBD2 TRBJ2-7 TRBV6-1 TGTGCCAGCAGTGAAGAACTAGCGGGAGTCGGCGAGCAGTACTTC CASSEELAGVGEQYF
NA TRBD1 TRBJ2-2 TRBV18 TGTGCCAGCTCACCTGGGCAGGGGGCGTACACCGGGGAGCTGTTTTTT CASSPGQGAYTGELFF
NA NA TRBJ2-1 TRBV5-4 TGTGCCAGCAGCTTGGTTCAGGGAAGGGGCAATGAGCAGTTCTTC CASSLVQGRGNEQFF
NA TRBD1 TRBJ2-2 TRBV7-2 TGTGCCAGCAGCTTAGACAGGGGGCGGGAGCTGTTTTTT CASSLDRGRELFF
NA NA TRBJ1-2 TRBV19 TGTGCCAGCAACCCCGCGGGCGGAAACAATTTCTATGGCTACACCTTC CASNPAGGNNFYGYTF
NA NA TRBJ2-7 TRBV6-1 TGTGCCAGCAGTTCCCCGGAGACAGGAGACTACGAGCAGTACTTC CASSSPETGDYEQYF
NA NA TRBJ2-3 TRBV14 TGTGCCAGCAGCCAAGATTTAGGAGGGGATACGCAGTATTTT CASSQDLGGDTQYF
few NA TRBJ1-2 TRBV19 TGTGCCATATCAACGAGTGTCGACTATGGCTACACCTTC CAISTSVDYGYTF
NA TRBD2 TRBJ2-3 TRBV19 TGTGCCAGTAGTATAGGTAGGCTAGCGGGACCCACAGATACGCAGTATTTT CASSIGRLAGPTDTQYF
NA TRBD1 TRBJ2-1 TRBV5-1 TGCGCCAGCAGCTTGGGGGACAGGGATCGCAATGAGCAGTTCTTC CASSLGDRDRNEQFF
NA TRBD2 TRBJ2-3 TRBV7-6 TGTGCCAGCAGCCCCGGACTAGCGGGAAGCACAGATACGCAGTATTTT CASSPGLAGSTDTQYF
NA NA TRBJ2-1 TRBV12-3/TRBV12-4 TGTGCCAGCAGTTTCCTCTACAATGAGCAGTTCTTC CASSFLYNEQFF
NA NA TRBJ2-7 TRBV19 TGTGCCAGTAGTACCCAACATTATGATTCTGGCTCCTACGAGCAGTACTTC CASSTQHYDSGSYEQYF
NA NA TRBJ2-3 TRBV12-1 TGTGCCACCCCTTGCGGGAACGGCACAGATACGCAGTATTTT CATPCGNGTDTQYF
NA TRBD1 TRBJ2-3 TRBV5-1 TGCGCCAGCAGCGGGGGACAGGCCACAGATACGCAGTATTTT CASSGGQATDTQYF
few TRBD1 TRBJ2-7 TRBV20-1 TGCAGTGCCAGGGGGCTCTACGAGCAGTACTTC CSARGLYEQYF
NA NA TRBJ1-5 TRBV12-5 TGTGCTAGTGGTTTGGTAAACAGCTATCAGCCCCAGCATTTT CASGLVNSYQPQHF
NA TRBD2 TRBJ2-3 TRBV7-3 TGTGCCAGCAGCTCCTTTGGCGGGGGGCCAGATACGCAGTATTTT CASSSFGGGPDTQYF
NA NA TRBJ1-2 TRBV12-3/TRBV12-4 TGTGCCAGCAGTTATAGGGAGGGCTATGGCTACACCTTC CASSYREGYGYTF
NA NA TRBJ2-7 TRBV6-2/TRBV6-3 TGTGCCAGCAGTTGGAAGGGGGAGCAGTACTTC CASSWKGEQYF
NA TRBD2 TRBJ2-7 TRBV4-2 TGTGCCAGCAGCCATTCGATAGCGGGGTACGAGCAGTACTTC CASSHSIAGYEQYF
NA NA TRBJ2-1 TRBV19 TGTGCCAGTAGTATAAGAGGCGGGAATGAGCAGTTCTTC CASSIRGGNEQFF
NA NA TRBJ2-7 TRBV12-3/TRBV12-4 TGTGCCAGCAGTTACAGGCTCCTGCACGAGCAGTACTTC CASSYRLLHEQYF
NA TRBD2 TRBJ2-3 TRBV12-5 TGTGCTAGTGGTTTAGGGACTAGCGGGAGCACAGATACGCAGTATTTT CASGLGTSGSTDTQYF
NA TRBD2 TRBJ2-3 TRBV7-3 TGTGCCAGCAGCTTAACGGGAGGGCTTTCAGATACGCAGTATTTT CASSLTGGLSDTQYF
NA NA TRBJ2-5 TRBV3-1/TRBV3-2 TGTGCCAGCAGCCAAGGTCCGAGTCAAGAGACCCAGTACTTC CASSQGPSQETQYF
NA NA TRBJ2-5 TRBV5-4 TGTGCCAGCAGCTTGGGTCCTACTCCTCAAGAGACCCAGTACTTC CASSLGPTPQETQYF
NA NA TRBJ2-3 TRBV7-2 TGTGCCAGCAGCTTAGGGCGGGGGCCATCTAGCACAGATACGCAGTATTTT CASSLGRGPSSTDTQYF
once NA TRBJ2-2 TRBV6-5 TGTGCCAGCAGTCCGGTGCCTGCTAACACCGGGGAGCTGTTTTTT CASSPVPANTGELFF
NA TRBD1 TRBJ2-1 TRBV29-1 TGCAGCGCCGGACAGGGGGCGATCTCCTACAATGAGCAGTTCTTC CSAGQGAISYNEQFF
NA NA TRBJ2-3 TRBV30 TGTGCCTGGGATCTGCAGGGCGTTAGCACAGATACGCAGTATTTT CAWDLQGVSTDTQYF
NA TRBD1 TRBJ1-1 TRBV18 TGTGCCAGCTCAGTAGACAGGGGGATTGAAGCTTTCTTT CASSVDRGIEAFF
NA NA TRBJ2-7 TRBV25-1 TGTGCCAGCAGTGAGGCACACTACGAGCAGTACTTC CASSEAHYEQYF
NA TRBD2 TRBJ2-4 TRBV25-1 TGTGCCAGCAGTGAGGCTAGCGGGAATGTAGACATTCAGTACTTC CASSEASGNVDIQYF
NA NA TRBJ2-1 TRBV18 TGTGCCACCTCCTTCACCATTTTTAGTGATGAGCAGTTCTTC CATSFTIFSDEQFF
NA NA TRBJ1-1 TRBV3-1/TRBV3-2 TGTGCCAGCAGCCTTGGACGGGGGAGGAACACTGAAGCTTTCTTT CASSLGRGRNTEAFF
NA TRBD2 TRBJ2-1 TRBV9 TGTGCCAGCAGCGCCCGACGCGGGACTAGCGGGAGCTCCTACAATGAGCAGTTCTTC CASSARRGTSGSSYNEQFF
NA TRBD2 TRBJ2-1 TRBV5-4 TGTGCCAGCAGCTTGGTGACTAGCGGATCCTACAATGAGCAGTTCTTC CASSLVTSGSYNEQFF
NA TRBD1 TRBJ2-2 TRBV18 TGTGCCAGCTCCATAGACAGGGGTAACACCGGGGAGCTGTTTTTT CASSIDRGNTGELFF